This T cell receptor beta chain was captured in a study of blood T cell repertoires in COVID-19. Libraries were prepared by immunoSEQ multiplex PCR; TCRdb keeps only in-frame clonotypes and omits some of them. The repertoire holds 200,000 or so clones, with 80% to 90% as singletons. The CDR3 has 11 amino acids. Germline CDR1 DFQATT, CDR2 SNEGSKA (reference sequence). Deletions cut 3 bases from V and 6 bases from J, with 5 bases between. The gene calls are TRBV20-1 and TRBJ2-2, with a possible D match to TRBD1 (5 bases). The source of this sequence is a man in his fifties who had recovered from COVID-19. The source material was peripheral blood. This CDR3 is CSARGPGELFF. CDR3 DNA sequence: TGCAGTGCTAGGGGGCCCGGGGAGCTGTTTTTT.